The 25 T cell receptor beta chains listed next were all sequenced from one sample in a study of blood T cells in healthy people across ages. A second PCR of 7 to 11 cycles used a sample-barcoded 5' primer and a J-beta primer mix. TCRdb ran MiXCR on the 5' RACE reads and lists one entry per CDR3 protein. The sample shows about 1.8 million distinct CDR3 sequences, 49% of them seen only once. The specimen was blood. The receptors were sampled from a woman in her forties in good health.

This clonotype was recorded a few times. V usage is TRBV2 and J usage is TRBJ2-5; D might be TRBD1 (6 bases). CDR3 length: 14 amino acids. Germline V gene lookup returns CDR1 SNHLY and CDR2 FYNNEI. With 4 bases removed from V and 2 bases from J, the gap between germline ends came to 11 bases. The CDR3 loop reads CASSVDRSQETQYF. The CDR3 DNA reads TGTGCCAGCAGTGTAGACAGGTCACAAGAGACCCAGTACTTC.

This sequence joins TRBV29-1 and TRBJ2-5; D is perhaps TRBD1 or TRBD2 (6 bases each). This CDR3 has 13 amino acids. Germline V gene sequence: CDR1 SQVTM, CDR2 ANQGSEA. The germline V and J ends were trimmed by 6 bases and 5 bases, with 16 bases remaining between them. The CDR3: CSVAPGAGETQYF. The CDR3 DNA reads as TGCAGCGTCGCTCCGGGGGCCGGCGAGACCCAGTACTTC.

The table lists this clonotype with a few counts. The V and J genes are TRBV20-1 and TRBJ2-5; 14 bases align to TRBD2. The germline V gene encodes CDR1 DFQATT and CDR2 SNEGSKA (reference sequence). This CDR3 spans 15 amino acids. After removal of 6 bases from V and 1 base from J, the junction contained 4 bases not matched to a gene. The chain's CDR3 is CSAGTSGGLQETQYF. Written as DNA, the CDR3 is TGCAGTGCCGGGACTAGCGGGGGCCTCCAAGAGACCCAGTACTTC.

V usage is TRBV10-1 and J usage is TRBJ2-7; unclear D gene. This CDR3 contains 13 residues. Germline-derived CDR1 and CDR2 are WNHNN and SYGVQD (reference sequence). The ends were cut back, 2 bases at V and 6 bases at J, with 11 bases in the middle. CDR3 region: CASSEGLALEQYF. The CDR3 DNA reads TGCGCCAGCAGTGAGGGGCTGGCCCTCGAGCAGTACTTC.

V usage is TRBV5-5 and J usage is TRBJ2-3; D may be TRBD1 or TRBD2 (5 bases each). Between the trimmed V and J ends, which lost 4 bases and 2 bases, there was a span of 14 bases. Germline V gene sequence: CDR1 SGHKS, CDR2 YYEKEE (reference sequence). The CDR3 is made up of 15 amino acids. The CDR3 bases are TGTGCCAGCAGCAAATCCGGGACCCCCACAGATACGCAGTATTTT. This translates into CASSKSGTPTDTQYF.

The V and J genes are TRBV5-6 and TRBJ2-3; TRBD2 aligns across 7 bases. V dropped 4 bases and J dropped 4; count of bases not matched to a gene: 9. CDR1 and CDR2 (germline): SGHDT, YYEEEE. The CDR3 contains 15 residues. CDR3 nucleotide sequence: TGTGCCAGCAGCCCTGCGGGGGTCGGTTCAGATACGCAGTATTTT. Translated, it gives CASSPAGVGSDTQYF.

V and J are TRBV10-2 and TRBJ2-7; D possibly matches TRBD1 or TRBD2 (5 bases each). V lost 5 bases and J 7 bases, leaving 21 bases between the germline ends. This CDR3 is built from 15 residues. The V gene's germline CDR1 is WSHSY and CDR2 SAAADI. The CDR3 region has the DNA TGCGCCAGCAGTCCCGGGACCCCCGTAAGGAATGAGCAGTACTTC. This sequence encodes CASSPGTPVRNEQYF.

This chain links TRBV5-1 with TRBJ2-1; TRBD2 aligns across 15 bases. CDR3 size: 17 residues. The junction had 8 bases not matched to a gene; V was cut back by 2 bases and J by 8 bases. Germline CDR1 and CDR2: SGHRS and YFSETQ. The CDR3, as DNA: TGCGCCAGCAGCTTCCCGAGGACTAGCGGGGGGGCAGATGAGCAGTTCTTC. Amino acid sequence: CASSFPRTSGGADEQFF.

V and J are TRBV28 and TRBJ2-5; 10 nucleotides line up with TRBD1. The better agreement between TRBJ2-7 and the DNA end casts doubt on the J call. There are 14 residues in the CDR3. In germline, CDR1 is MDHEN, CDR2 SYDVKM. The CDR3 here is CASRGTGDTYEQYF. As DNA, the CDR3 is TGTGCCAGCCGAGGGACAGGGGACACCTACGAGCAGTACTTC.

The chain couples TRBV5-1 to TRBJ2-5, with 9 bases identical to TRBD2. J was trimmed by 4 bases and V by 0 bases; bases with no gene match: 7. The CDR3 is made up of 16 amino acids. Germline CDR1 is SGHRS and CDR2 is YFSETQ. The CDR3 reads CASSLALAGVGETQYF. CDR3 nucleotides: TGCGCCAGCAGCTTGGCATTAGCGGGGGTTGGAGAGACCCAGTACTTC.

The rearrangement uses TRBV7-9 and TRBJ1-2, with 9 bases that match TRBD1. J was trimmed by 2 bases and V by 5 bases; bases with no gene match: 9. The germline gives CDR1 SEHNR, CDR2 FQNEAQ (reference sequence). This CDR3 has 16 residues. The CDR3 DNA reads TGTGCCAGCAGCCGACCGAGCGGGACAGGGAACTATGGCTACACCTTC. Translation: CASSRPSGTGNYGYTF. Looking up the rest from reference TRBV7-9 and TRBJ1-2 gives the full variable domain: DTGVSQNPRHKITKRGQNVTFRCDPISEHNRLYWYRQTLGQGPEFLTYFQNEAQLEKSRLLSDRFSAERPKGSFSTLEIQRTEQGDSAMYLCASSRPSGTGNYGYTFGSGTRLTVV.

In this sample, this clonotype turned up once. The rearrangement joins TRBV11-2 to TRBJ1-2, with TRBD1 matching 9 bases. This CDR3 spans 15 amino acids. The germline gives CDR1 SGHAT, CDR2 FQNNGV. The J segment lost 7 bases and the V segment lost 4 bases, leaving 10 bases of the junction unmatched. In DNA, the CDR3 is TGTGCCAGCAGCTCCGGACAGGGGCGCTACTGTGGCTACACCTTC. It yields the protein CASSSGQGRYCGYTF. Full variable domain (rest looked up from reference TRBV11-2 and TRBJ1-2): EAGVAQSPRYKIIEKRQSVAFWCNPISGHATLYWYQQILGQGPKLLIQFQNNGVVDDSQLPKDRFSAERLKGVDSTLKIQPAKLEDSAVYLCASSSGQGRYCGYTFGSGTRLTVV.

This clonotype occurred once. V and J are TRBV3-1 and TRBJ2-3, with D perhaps matching TRBD2 (5 bases). CDR1 and CDR2 (germline): LGHDT, YNNKEL (reference sequence). The V end was cut by 4 bases, the J end by 3 bases, with 17 bases between. The CDR3 covers 16 residues. CDR3 protein: CASSPTLGLATDTQYF. The CDR3 nucleotides are TGTGCCAGCAGCCCCACCTTAGGGCTAGCAACAGATACGCAGTATTTT.

V usage is TRBV15 and J usage is TRBJ2-5, with D perhaps TRBD1 or TRBD2 (6 bases each). The ends were cut back, 4 bases at V and 5 bases at J, with 17 bases in the middle. This CDR3 spans 15 amino acids. Germline V gives CDR1 LNHNV, CDR2 YYDKDF (reference sequence). The CDR3 nucleotides are TGTGCCACCAGCAATTACAGGGAAAGCGGGGAGACCCAGTACTTC. Protein: CATSNYRESGETQYF.

This chain connects TRBV9 to TRBJ2-1; D ambiguous. CDR1 SGDLS and CDR2 YYNGEE come from the germline V gene. Trimming stripped 0 bases from V and 8 bases from J, with 9 bases between. The CDR3 totals 13 residues. Here the CDR3 DNA reads TGTGCCAGCAGCGTAGAGGGTTCGGATGAGCAGTTCTTC. This encodes CASSVEGSDEQFF.

The chain has TRBV4-1 and TRBJ2-7, with TRBD2 matching 8 bases. This CDR3 has 13 amino acids. V lost 3 bases, J lost 6 bases, and 4 bases stayed unmatched. The germline V gene encodes CDR1 MGHRA and CDR2 YSYEKL. As DNA, the CDR3 is TGCGCCAGCAGCCATCCGGGGGGGGGCGAGCAGTACTTC. Protein sequence: CASSHPGGGEQYF.

This chain joins TRBV4-3 and TRBJ2-7; 9 bases align to TRBD1. The J call may be incorrect, as the DNA end agrees better with TRBJ2-5. Per germline, CDR1 LGHNA and CDR2 YSLEER. The CDR3 spans 15 residues. CDR3 nucleotide sequence: TGCGCCAGCAGCCAGGAGGGGACAGGGAAAGAGACCCAGTACTTC. Its translation is CASSQEGTGKETQYF.

CDR3 region: CASSSFTGGGYGYTF. CDR3 DNA: TGTGCCAGCAGCTCGTTCACAGGGGGCGGCTATGGCTACACCTTC. V is TRBV7-9 and J is TRBJ1-2; 9 nucleotides agree with TRBD1. V gave up 4 bases and J gave up 4 bases; unmatched junction bases: 7. This CDR3 region has 15 residues. CDR1 and CDR2 (germline): SEHNR, FQNEAQ (reference sequence). Variable domain in full (rest from reference TRBV7-9 and TRBJ1-2): DTGVSQNPRHKITKRGQNVTFRCDPISEHNRLYWYRQTLGQGPEFLTYFQNEAQLEKSRLLSDRFSAERPKGSFSTLEIQRTEQGDSAMYLCASSSFTGGGYGYTFGSGTRLTVV.

V gene TRBV9 combines with J gene TRBJ2-5; D assignment may be TRBD1 or TRBD2 (5 bases each). Between the trimmed V and J ends, which lost 0 bases and 4 bases, there was a span of 13 bases. The CDR3 is made up of 15 amino acids. In germline, CDR1 is SGDLS, CDR2 YYNGEE. The CDR3, as DNA: TGTGCCAGCAGCGTAGGAGGGGCAGGGATAGAGACCCAGTACTTC. This codes for CASSVGGAGIETQYF.

The chain joins TRBV20-1 to TRBJ2-1; 10 bases agree with TRBD2. The CDR3 spans 14 residues. Germline values: CDR1 DFQATT, CDR2 SNEGSKA (reference sequence). The ends lost 2 bases at V and 7 bases at J; junction bases unmatched: 5. CDR3 sequence: CSARKRGGQNEQFF. In DNA, the CDR3 is TGCAGTGCTAGAAAGCGGGGGGGCCAGAATGAGCAGTTCTTC.

The genes are TRBV6-6 and TRBJ2-1, with D unclear. The germline V gene encodes CDR1 MNHNY and CDR2 SVGAGI (reference sequence). The CDR3 covers 14 residues. Trimming took off 7 bases at V and 0 bases at J, with 10 bases between the two ends. CDR3 DNA sequence: TGTGCCAGCACTAGGGCTGACTCCTACAATGAGCAGTTCTTC. Amino acids: CASTRADSYNEQFF.

This chain uses TRBV3-1 with TRBJ2-5; D is perhaps TRBD1 or TRBD2 (6 bases each). V was cut by 1 base and J by 0 bases, with 15 bases left in between. The germline V gene has CDR1 LGHDT and CDR2 YNNKEL (reference sequence). This CDR3 comprises 17 residues. DNA for the CDR3: TGTGCCAGCAGCCAAGTAACTGGGGGGCCGGACCAAGAGACCCAGTACTTC. Translated, it gives CASSQVTGGPDQETQYF.

Ten or more counts support this clonotype. The rearrangement joins TRBV29-1 to TRBJ2-3; D tentatively reads TRBD1 or TRBD2 (7 bases each). V dropped 7 bases and J dropped 5 bases, with 19 bases sitting between them. The germline V gene has CDR1 SQVTM and CDR2 ANQGSEA. The CDR3 runs to 14 residues. The CDR3 sequence is CSAQGGRNGDTQYF. CDR3 coding DNA: TGCAGCGCCCAGGGGGGGCGGAACGGAGATACGCAGTATTTT.

The chain carries TRBV28 and TRBJ2-7; D is ambiguous. Trimming shortened V by 2 bases and J by 1 base, and 18 bases separated the two germline ends. CDR3 size: 17 residues. The V gene's germline CDR1 is MDHEN and CDR2 SYDVKM. The CDR3, as DNA: TGTGCCAGCAGTTTAATTTTTAGTAGGGAAGGGTCCTACGAGCAGTACTTC. Translating gives CASSLIFSREGSYEQYF.

The chain employs TRBV11-2 and TRBJ2-5; D gene uncertain. The length of the CDR3 is 14 residues. Germline CDR1 SGHAT, CDR2 FQNNGV. V dropped 7 bases and J dropped 2 bases, with 14 bases sitting between them. CDR3 bases: TGTGCCAGCACGGTCGAGGAGCTACAAGAGACCCAGTACTTC. This translates into CASTVEELQETQYF.